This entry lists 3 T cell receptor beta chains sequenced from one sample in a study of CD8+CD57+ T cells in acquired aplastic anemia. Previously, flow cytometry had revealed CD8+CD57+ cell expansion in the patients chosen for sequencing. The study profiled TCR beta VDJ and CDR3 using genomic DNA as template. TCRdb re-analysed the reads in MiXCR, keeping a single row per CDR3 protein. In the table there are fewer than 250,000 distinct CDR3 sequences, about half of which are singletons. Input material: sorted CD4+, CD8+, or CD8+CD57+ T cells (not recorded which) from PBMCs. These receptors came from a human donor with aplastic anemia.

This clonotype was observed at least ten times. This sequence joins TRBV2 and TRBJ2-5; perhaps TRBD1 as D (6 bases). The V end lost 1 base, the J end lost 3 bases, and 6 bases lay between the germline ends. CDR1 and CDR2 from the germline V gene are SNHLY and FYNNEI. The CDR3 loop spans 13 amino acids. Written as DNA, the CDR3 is TGTGCCAGCAGTGAAGAGGGGGAAGAGACCCAGTACTTC. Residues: CASSEEGEETQYF.

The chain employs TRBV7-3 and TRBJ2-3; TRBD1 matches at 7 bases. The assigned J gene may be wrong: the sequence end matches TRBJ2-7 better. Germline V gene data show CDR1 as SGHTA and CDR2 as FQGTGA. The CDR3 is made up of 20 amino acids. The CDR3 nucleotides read TGTGCCAGCAGCTTTAGGCCCCTGGGGCCTCAACCGGGACAGTTCGACGAGCAGTACTTC. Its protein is CASSFRPLGPQPGQFDEQYF.

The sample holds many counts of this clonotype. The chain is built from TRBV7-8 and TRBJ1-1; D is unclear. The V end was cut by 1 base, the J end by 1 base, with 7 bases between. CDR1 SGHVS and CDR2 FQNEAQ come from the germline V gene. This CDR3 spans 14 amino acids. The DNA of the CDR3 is TGTGCCAGCAGCTTAGAGTGGTCGAACACTGAAGCTTTCTTT. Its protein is CASSLEWSNTEAFF.